The 15 T cell receptor beta chains below were found in one sample sequenced in a study of CD8 T cells in ankylosing spondylitis. TCRdb re-called the 5' RACE reads through MiXCR, storing one row per CDR3 protein. The sample carries roughly 130,000 distinct CDR3 sequences, roughly an eighth recorded once. Sequencing was done on a sample of blood, either unsorted or a sorted T cell fraction (not recorded which). The receptors stem from a female donor with ankylosing spondylitis or in good health (not recorded which).

The chain uses TRBV20-1 and TRBJ2-7, with D tentatively TRBD1 or TRBD2 (6 bases each). V lost 5 bases and J lost 0, with 14 bases in between. CDR3 length equals 14 residues. Looked up from germline, CDR1 is DFQATT and CDR2 is SNEGSKA (reference sequence). The CDR3 DNA reads TGCAGTGCTGGGGGGCAGGGAGTCTCCTACGAGCAGTACTTC. This sequence encodes CSAGGQGVSYEQYF.

This clonotype has a count of ten or more. The chain is built from TRBV28 and TRBJ2-3, with a possible D match to TRBD2 (5 bases). V was shortened by 1 base and J by 8 bases, with 10 bases between the two germline ends. Germline V gene sequence: CDR1 MDHEN, CDR2 SYDVKM. This CDR3 has 13 residues. DNA for the CDR3: TGTGCCAGCAGTTTATACGCGGGCCGTACGCAGTATTTT. This sequence encodes CASSLYAGRTQYF.

This clonotype was picked up a small number of times. V gene TRBV12-3 or TRBV12-4 combines with J gene TRBJ2-6; D unresolved. Trimming removed 8 bases from V and 0 bases from J, with 5 bases in between. The CDR3 length is 13 residues. The CDR3 is CASALSGANVLTF. The CDR3 DNA reads as TGTGCCAGCGCCCTCTCTGGGGCCAACGTCCTGACTTTC.

This clonotype was detected only a few times. The chain carries TRBV20-1 and TRBJ2-5; D gene uncertain. Germline loops: CDR1 DFQATT, CDR2 SNEGSKA (reference sequence). V lost 3 bases and J lost 1, with 9 bases in between. This CDR3 comprises 13 residues. Written as DNA, the CDR3 is TGCAGTGCTAGCCCAGGTCTCCAAGAGACCCAGTACTTC. Translating gives CSASPGLQETQYF.

The V call is TRBV12-3 or TRBV12-4, the J call TRBJ2-7; 11 positions agree with TRBD2. Unmatched junction bases numbered 6, after V lost 6 bases and J lost 2 bases. The CDR3 runs to 15 residues. The CDR3 region is CASRALAGGTYEQYF. The CDR3, as DNA: TGTGCCAGCAGAGCCCTAGCGGGGGGAACCTACGAGCAGTACTTC.

This clonotype was counted ten times or more. The chain uses TRBV27 and TRBJ2-1, with TRBD2 identical over 7 bases. Germline CDR1 reads MNHEY; CDR2 reads SMNVEV (reference sequence). The CDR3 is 16 amino acids. V lost 5 bases and J lost 6; bases outside the gene matches: 13. The chain's CDR3 is CASSPPWAGEPNEQFF. The DNA for the CDR3 is TGTGCCAGCAGTCCCCCATGGGCGGGAGAACCCAATGAGCAGTTCTTC.

This clonotype appeared a few times. This rearrangement joins TRBV20-1 to TRBJ1-1, with D tentatively TRBD1 (6 bases). The CDR3 totals 14 residues. CDR1 is DFQATT and CDR2 is SNEGSKA in the germline V gene (reference sequence). V was clipped by 6 bases and J by 11 bases, with 25 bases between them. CDR3 sequence: CSAKEGGTFEWAFF. CDR3 coding DNA: TGCAGTGCCAAGGAAGGGGGGACATTTGAGTGGGCTTTCTTT.

This clonotype has just a few counts. V is TRBV12-3 or TRBV12-4 and J is TRBJ1-1; 8 nucleotides match TRBD1. The CDR3 sequence is 14 residues long. V shed 3 bases, J shed 6 bases, and the junction held 6 bases outside the gene matches. The CDR3 bases are TGTGCCAGCAGTTTTGCCAGGGGGCTCGCTGAAGCTTTCTTT. Amino acids: CASSFARGLAEAFF.

This clonotype was counted between two and nine times. The chain couples TRBV2 to TRBJ2-7; 9 bases are a match to TRBD1. V lost 5 bases to trimming and J lost 2 bases; unmatched junction nucleotides: 4. CDR3 size: 14 residues. CDR1 SNHLY and CDR2 FYNNEI come from the germline V gene. CDR3 sequence reads: CASSTGGSPYEQYF. CDR3 DNA sequence: TGTGCCAGCAGTACAGGGGGCAGTCCCTACGAGCAGTACTTC.

This chain links TRBV6-5 with TRBJ1-6; no firm D call. Germline loops: CDR1 MNHEY, CDR2 SVGAGI. The CDR3 is 14 amino acids. V was pared by 4 bases and J by 9 bases, with 13 bases between. The CDR3 nucleotides are TGTGCCAGCAGTTCGAAAATATGGGGTTCACCCCTCCACTTT. Protein: CASSSKIWGSPLHF.

This clonotype came up many times. This chain's CDR3 is CSARGDTDTQYF. The CDR3 region has the DNA TGCAGTGCTAGAGGGGACACAGATACGCAGTATTTT. This sequence joins TRBV20-1 and TRBJ2-3; D ambiguous. Germline loops: CDR1 DFQATT, CDR2 SNEGSKA (reference sequence). The ends were cut back, 1 base at V and 2 bases at J, with 4 bases in the middle. This CDR3 region has 12 residues.

This clonotype was observed a few times. The chain carries TRBV9 and TRBJ2-2, with D unclear. The CDR3 runs to 14 residues. Germline V gives CDR1 SGDLS, CDR2 YYNGEE. The germline V and J ends were trimmed by 3 bases and 2 bases, with 8 bases remaining between them. CDR3 nucleotide sequence: TGTGCCAGCAGCGGCAGGCTTAACACCGGGGAGCTGTTTTTT. Its protein is CASSGRLNTGELFF.

This clonotype was recorded a few times. This chain uses TRBV27 with TRBJ2-2; D remains ambiguous. This CDR3 contains 16 residues. Germline V CDR1 and CDR2: MNHEY, SMNVEV (reference sequence). The V and J ends lost 3 bases and 3 bases respectively, with 14 bases between them. CDR3 nucleotides: TGTGCCAGCAGTTTTCTGGAGATGGGGTACACCGGGGAGCTGTTTTTT. Translation gives CASSFLEMGYTGELFF.

The chain employs TRBV5-1 and TRBJ2-2; TRBD2 is a possible D gene (5 bases). V was shortened by 6 bases and J by 6 bases, with 15 bases between the two germline ends. Germline-derived CDR1 and CDR2 are SGHRS and YFSETQ. This CDR3 region has 14 residues. This chain's CDR3 is CASIGEPKAGELFF. CDR3 sequence (DNA): TGCGCCAGCATTGGGGAGCCCAAGGCCGGGGAGCTGTTTTTT.

This clonotype was detected only a few times. J is TRBJ2-7 and V is TRBV5-6, with D unresolved. The CDR3 totals 13 residues. Germline CDR1 is SGHDT and CDR2 is YYEEEE. The V end lost 0 bases, the J end lost 7 bases, and 11 bases lay between the germline ends. CDR3 coding DNA: TGTGCCAGCAGCTTGGGACTGGGATTGGAGCAGTACTTC. Its protein product is CASSLGLGLEQYF. Based on the CDR3 plus reference TRBV5-6 and TRBJ2-7, the full variable domain is DAGVTQSPTHLIKTRGQQVTLRCSPKSGHDTVSWYQQALGQGPQFIFQYYEEEERQRGNFPDRFSGHQFPNYSSELNVNALLLGDSALYLCASSLGLGLEQYFGPGTRLTVT.